These T cell receptor beta chains were read from a single sample in a study of regulatory T cells in long-lasting Graves disease. TCRdb recomputed calls from the multiplex PCR reads with MiXCR, one row per CDR3 protein. The sample records some 440,000 distinct CDR3 sequences, around 20% being singletons. Sequencing used peripheral blood mononuclear cells (PBMCs), obtained when the disease was refractory, from a patient treated with antithyroid drugs. The receptors here all came from a female donor with Graves disease. CDR3s include the opening cysteine and the closing phenylalanine or tryptophan. The order of the fields is D gene, V gene, J gene, clone size, CDR3 DNA, CDR3 protein. The D gene is left open where the match is weak. Clone size, where shown, is once, few, many, or a class for clones that have expanded.

d_gene: -; v_gene: TRBV19; j_gene: TRBJ1-5; abundance: -; CDR3nt: TGTGCCAGTAGTATTCTGGAAAATCAGCCCCAGCATTTT; CDR3aa: CASSILENQPQHF
d_gene: -; v_gene: TRBV6-1; j_gene: TRBJ1-5; abundance: many; CDR3nt: TGTGCCAGCAAGGAGACCGGAGGTAGCAATCAGCCCCAGCATTTT; CDR3aa: CASKETGGSNQPQHF
d_gene: -; v_gene: TRBV2; j_gene: TRBJ2-1; abundance: -; CDR3nt: TGTGCCAGCAGTCTAACAGGGTTCGATGAGCAGTTCTTC; CDR3aa: CASSLTGFDEQFF
d_gene: -; v_gene: TRBV19; j_gene: TRBJ1-4; abundance: -; CDR3nt: TGTGCCAGTAGTATCCCCACGTGGGACGATGCAACTAATGAAAAACTGTTTTTT; CDR3aa: CASSIPTWDDATNEKLFF
d_gene: TRBD1; v_gene: TRBV6-5; j_gene: TRBJ1-6; abundance: -; CDR3nt: TGTGCCAGCAGTTACTCGACAGGGGGTAATAATTCACCCCTCCACTTT; CDR3aa: CASSYSTGGNNSPLHF
d_gene: -; v_gene: TRBV6-9; j_gene: TRBJ1-5; abundance: few; CDR3nt: TGTGCCAGCAGTTACCGGGAGAATCAGCCCCAGCATTTT; CDR3aa: CASSYRENQPQHF
d_gene: TRBD1; v_gene: TRBV20-1; j_gene: TRBJ1-1; abundance: -; CDR3nt: TGCAGTGCTGTAGAGTTTGACAGGGCCTACACTGAAGCTTTCTTT; CDR3aa: CSAVEFDRAYTEAFF
d_gene: -; v_gene: TRBV11-2; j_gene: TRBJ1-1; abundance: many; CDR3nt: TGTGCCAGCAGCTTCCCGGCCGGTGAAGCTTTCTTT; CDR3aa: CASSFPAGEAFF
d_gene: -; v_gene: TRBV20-1; j_gene: TRBJ2-5; abundance: many; CDR3nt: TGCAGTGCCCTGAAAGGGGGAGAGACCCAGTACTTC; CDR3aa: CSALKGGETQYF
d_gene: -; v_gene: TRBV10-3; j_gene: TRBJ2-7; abundance: many; CDR3nt: TGTGCCATCAGTGAGTCGGTCGGGTTTCCCTACGAGCAGTACTTC; CDR3aa: CAISESVGFPYEQYF
d_gene: TRBD1; v_gene: TRBV5-1; j_gene: TRBJ2-3; abundance: many; CDR3nt: TGCGCCAGCAGCTTGGGGACAGGGAGGGATACGCAGTATTTT; CDR3aa: CASSLGTGRDTQYF
d_gene: -; v_gene: TRBV4-2; j_gene: TRBJ2-2; abundance: -; CDR3nt: TGTGCCAGCAGCCAAGCCTTCGATCGGGCGAACACCGGGGAGCTGTTTTTT; CDR3aa: CASSQAFDRANTGELFF
d_gene: TRBD1; v_gene: TRBV5-1; j_gene: TRBJ2-7; abundance: -; CDR3nt: TGCGCCAGCAGCATCCGGACAGGACCCTACGAGCAGTACTTC; CDR3aa: CASSIRTGPYEQYF
d_gene: -; v_gene: TRBV7-9; j_gene: TRBJ2-5; abundance: -; CDR3nt: TGTGCCAGCGGTGCTTTGGGAGCGGACAAAGAGACCCAGTACTTC; CDR3aa: CASGALGADKETQYF
d_gene: -; v_gene: TRBV10-3; j_gene: TRBJ2-3; abundance: -; CDR3nt: TGTGCCATCAGTGAGCAGGATTCCGCAGATACGCAGTATTTT; CDR3aa: CAISEQDSADTQYF
d_gene: -; v_gene: TRBV4-1; j_gene: TRBJ1-1; abundance: few; CDR3nt: TGCGCCAGCAGGAACTTCAGGGGTCTGACTGAAGCTTTCTTT; CDR3aa: CASRNFRGLTEAFF
d_gene: -; v_gene: TRBV15; j_gene: TRBJ2-7; abundance: few; CDR3nt: TGTGCCACCAGCAGAAATCAGGGGAGGGAGCAGTACTTC; CDR3aa: CATSRNQGREQYF
d_gene: TRBD2; v_gene: TRBV4-2; j_gene: TRBJ2-1; abundance: -; CDR3nt: TGTGCCAGCAGCCAAGTCGTAGCGGGAGACGAGCAGTTCTTC; CDR3aa: CASSQVVAGDEQFF
d_gene: TRBD2; v_gene: TRBV19; j_gene: TRBJ2-7; abundance: few; CDR3nt: TGTGCCAGTAGTAAACGGGGAGCGGGAGGGCCCGGCGAGCAGTACTTC; CDR3aa: CASSKRGAGGPGEQYF
d_gene: TRBD1; v_gene: TRBV2; j_gene: TRBJ1-2; abundance: once; CDR3nt: TGCGCCGGCAGCCAAGAGCCCGGGACAGCTATCACTGATGGCTACACCTTC; CDR3aa: CAGSQEPGTAITDGYTF
d_gene: TRBD1; v_gene: TRBV5-4; j_gene: TRBJ1-5; abundance: many; CDR3nt: TGTGCCAGCAGCTTCGGACAGGATTATAGTGGTCAGCCCCAGCATTTT; CDR3aa: CASSFGQDYSGQPQHF
d_gene: -; v_gene: TRBV5-1; j_gene: TRBJ2-2; abundance: -; CDR3nt: TGCGCCAGCAGCTCAATGAGGGCAAACACCGGGGAGCTGTTTTTT; CDR3aa: CASSSMRANTGELFF
d_gene: -; v_gene: TRBV3-1; j_gene: TRBJ1-5; abundance: many; CDR3nt: TGTGCCAGCAGCCAATCAGGGGCTAGCAATCAGCCCCAGCATTTT; CDR3aa: CASSQSGASNQPQHF
d_gene: -; v_gene: TRBV30; j_gene: TRBJ1-4; abundance: -; CDR3nt: TGTGCCTGGGGAAGACAAAGAAATGAAAAACTGTTTTTT; CDR3aa: CAWGRQRNEKLFF
d_gene: -; v_gene: TRBV28; j_gene: TRBJ1-1; abundance: many; CDR3nt: TGTGCCAGCAGTTTATTCAGCTGGGTTACGAACACTGAAGCTTTCTTT; CDR3aa: CASSLFSWVTNTEAFF
d_gene: TRBD2; v_gene: TRBV6-1; j_gene: TRBJ2-7; abundance: many; CDR3nt: TGTGCCAGCAATAGACGAGGTACTAGCGGACCCTACGAGCAGTACTTC; CDR3aa: CASNRRGTSGPYEQYF
d_gene: -; v_gene: TRBV10-3; j_gene: TRBJ1-6; abundance: -; CDR3nt: TGTGCCATCAGTGAAGGCAGGCCAAATTCACCCCTCCACTTT; CDR3aa: CAISEGRPNSPLHF
d_gene: -; v_gene: TRBV7-3; j_gene: TRBJ2-3; abundance: few; CDR3nt: TGTGCCAGCAGCTTAATTTCGCGGGGGCGACGGTATTTT; CDR3aa: CASSLISRGRRYF
d_gene: -; v_gene: TRBV24-1; j_gene: TRBJ2-5; abundance: few; CDR3nt: TGTGCCACCAGTGAACCGGGATCAGGAGAGACCCAGTACTTC; CDR3aa: CATSEPGSGETQYF
d_gene: TRBD1; v_gene: TRBV10-3; j_gene: TRBJ2-7; abundance: many; CDR3nt: TGTGCCATCACCCGGGACAGGGACACCTACGAGCAGTACTTC; CDR3aa: CAITRDRDTYEQYF
d_gene: -; v_gene: TRBV7-8; j_gene: TRBJ2-7; abundance: few; CDR3nt: TGTGCCAGCAGCCATCCGGACTACGAGCAGTACTTC; CDR3aa: CASSHPDYEQYF
d_gene: -; v_gene: TRBV9; j_gene: TRBJ2-5; abundance: few; CDR3nt: TGTGCCAGCAGCGTAGGGTGGGCAGGGGGGGAACAAGAGACCCAGTACTTC; CDR3aa: CASSVGWAGGEQETQYF
d_gene: -; v_gene: TRBV4-1; j_gene: TRBJ2-7; abundance: few; CDR3nt: TGCGCCAGCAGGTCTGATACGGCCGAGCAGTACTTC; CDR3aa: CASRSDTAEQYF